Reported below is one T cell receptor (beta chain). This entry is derived from a study of blood T cell repertoires in COVID-19. Across the whole study: COVID-19 samples from acute and convalescent phases originated in the United States, Italy and Spain. Sources were T cells, B-cell-depleted T cells, or PBMCs; the material itself was cDNA or gDNA.

The germline CDR1 and CDR2 sequences are GTSNPN and SVGIG (reference sequence). The CDR3 is 14 amino acids. The germline V and J ends were trimmed by 3 bases and 0 bases, with 11 bases remaining between them. Original analysis: Amplification of reference gene primers provided the estimated nucleated cell counts. Profiling relied on immunoSEQ multiplex PCR, and the TCRdb table lists in-frame clones only, not all of them. The V and J calls and the clone size are those of that table, but D and trimming were determined from the DNA. The data hold 55,000 to 80,000 clones, with 81% observed a single time. The TCR comes from a woman between 65 and 79 years old with acute or convalescent COVID-19. This chain connects TRBV30 to TRBJ1-1, with TRBD1 as a possible D gene (6 bases). The sequenced material came from peripheral blood. In DNA form, the CDR3 reads TGTGCCTGGAGATCTACAGGGATGAACACTGAAGCTTTCTTT. Amino acid sequence: CAWRSTGMNTEAFF.